Detailed here is one TCR beta chain. This CDR3 spans 14 amino acids. CDR1 is LGHDT and CDR2 is YNNKEL in the germline V gene (reference sequence). V gave up 4 bases and J gave up 4 bases; unmatched junction bases: 6. These data are taken from a study of blood T cell repertoires in COVID-19. Study context: The United States, Italy and Spain supplied acute and convalescent COVID-19 samples.

Sequencing used immunoSEQ multiplex PCR; TCRdb keeps in-frame clones, though not all of them. The sample holds roughly 110,000 clones; 85% are singletons and the top ten take 5.5%. Sequencing was done on a sample of peripheral blood. This chain links TRBV3-1 (or the pseudogene TRBV3-2) with TRBJ1-2, with 7 nucleotides matching TRBD1. The sequence was collected from a woman aged 60 to 75 with COVID-19, enrolled during active disease. DNA for the CDR3: TGTGCCAGCAGCCCGAAGGGGGCAATCTATGGCTACACCTTC. This sequence encodes CASSPKGAIYGYTF.